Below are 12 T cell receptor beta chains sequenced from a single sample in a study of cytomegalovirus exposure and HLA in healthy donors. PCR amplification relied on 60 Vbeta primers (plus 13 Jbeta primers). TCRdb's copy holds only in-frame clones and misses some; the assay was immunoSEQ multiplex PCR. The data contain 100,000 to 150,000 clones, around 74% of them seen just once; the ten biggest clones take up approximately 7%. The sample comprised PBMCs. These receptors were collected from a male donor in good health and CMV-seronegative.

The chain is built from TRBV21-1 and TRBJ2-7; the table's TRBD2 call for D was not verified on the DNA. TRBV21-1 is an annotated pseudogene. The CDR3 has 16 residues. The CDR3 region has the DNA TGTGCCAGCAGCAAAAGCGGGCGGGAAGACTCCTACGAGCAGTACTTC. It codes for CASSKSGREDSYEQYF.

This chain joins TRBV5-1 and TRBJ2-7; perhaps TRBD1 as D (5 bases). This CDR3 is built from 16 residues. V lost 4 bases, J lost 0 bases, and 17 bases lay in between. The germline V gene encodes CDR1 SGHRS and CDR2 YFSETQ. CDR3 coding DNA: TGCGCCAGCAGCCCTGGTCAGGGTTCCGTCTCCTACGAGCAGTACTTC. Translation: CASSPGQGSVSYEQYF.

The gene calls are TRBV9 and TRBJ2-1; 14 bases align to TRBD2. Germline-derived CDR1 and CDR2 are SGDLS and YYNGEE. This CDR3 is 16 amino acids long. Trimming cost V 0 bases and J 6 bases; bases outside gene matches: 2. This CDR3 is CASSVGGLAGVNEQFF. DNA of the CDR3: TGTGCCAGCAGCGTAGGGGGACTAGCGGGAGTCAATGAGCAGTTCTTC.

This clone was seen a handful of times. The chain uses TRBV28 and TRBJ1-1; 9 nucleotides agree with TRBD1. CDR1 and CDR2 from the germline V gene are MDHEN and SYDVKM. The CDR3 covers 15 residues. Trimming removed 6 bases from V and 0 bases from J; junction bases left unmatched: 5. CDR3 sequence (DNA): TGTGCCAGCAGAATACAGGGGGCCATGAACACTGAAGCTTTCTTT. This encodes CASRIQGAMNTEAFF.

This chain uses TRBV7-3 with TRBJ2-1, with 11 nucleotides matching TRBD2. The CDR3 has 17 residues. V shed 5 bases and J 3 bases; nucleotides not matched to a gene: 9. The V gene's germline CDR1 is SGHTA and CDR2 FQGTGA. CDR3 nucleotide sequence: TGTGCCAGCAGCCCAACCCTAGCGGGGGGAATCTACAATGAGCAGTTCTTC. This translates into CASSPTLAGGIYNEQFF.

A few counts support this clone. This rearrangement joins TRBV9 to TRBJ1-3; D perhaps matches TRBD1 (5 bases). The CDR3 is 16 amino acids. CDR1 and CDR2 from the germline V gene are SGDLS and YYNGEE. Trimming took 4 bases from V and 4 from J, leaving 18 bases between them. CDR3 sequence (DNA): TGTGCCAGCAGCCCACTATCCGGGACTCTCGGAAACACCATATATTTT. This translates into CASSPLSGTLGNTIYF.

The chain joins TRBV19 to TRBJ1-1; 9 bases align to TRBD1. Germline V gives CDR1 LNHDA, CDR2 SQIVND (reference sequence). This CDR3 comprises 15 residues. V dropped 4 bases and J dropped 3; count of bases not matched to a gene: 6. Written as DNA, the CDR3 is TGTGCCAGTAGTAGAAAATGGACAGGGGACACTGAAGCTTTCTTT. This sequence encodes CASSRKWTGDTEAFF.

This clone was seen a single time. This chain connects TRBV21-1 to TRBJ2-7; the listed D gene, TRBD1, was not tested against the DNA. TRBV21-1 is deemed a pseudogene. The CDR3 contains 18 residues. This CDR3 reads CASSAAGTDPLPAYEQYF. The CDR3 region has the DNA TGTGCCAGCAGCGCAGCTGGGACAGATCCGCTTCCTGCCTACGAGCAGTACTTC.

This clone has only a few counts. This rearrangement joins TRBV28 to TRBJ1-1; TRBD1 aligns across 9 bases. The germline V gene encodes CDR1 MDHEN and CDR2 SYDVKM. V shed 7 bases, J shed 3 bases, and the junction held 6 bases outside the gene matches. The CDR3 spans 14 residues. The CDR3 region is CASKTGGWDTEAFF. The CDR3 nucleotides are TGTGCCAGCAAGACAGGGGGATGGGACACTGAAGCTTTCTTT.

The chain has TRBV6-6 and TRBJ1-1, with TRBD1 matching 7 bases. This CDR3 spans 14 amino acids. Germline V gene lookup returns CDR1 MNHNY and CDR2 SVGAGI (reference sequence). Trimming at V came to 7 bases and at J to 5 bases, leaving 10 bases not matched to a gene. For the CDR3, the DNA is TGTGCCAGCACCCTTCTTACAGGGGAAACTGAAGCTTTCTTT. This sequence encodes CASTLLTGETEAFF.

V gene TRBV5-6 combines with J gene TRBJ1-2; D not resolved. The CDR3 contains 12 residues. Trimming removed 0 bases from V and 4 bases from J, with 4 bases in between. Looked up from germline, CDR1 is SGHDT and CDR2 is YYEEEE. The chain's CDR3 is CASSLGSYGYTF. DNA of the CDR3: TGTGCCAGCAGCTTGGGCAGCTATGGCTACACCTTC.

The rearrangement uses TRBV7-9 and TRBJ1-1; possibly TRBD1 for D (5 bases). V dropped 3 bases and J dropped 3 bases, with 8 bases sitting between them. Germline V gene lookup returns CDR1 SEHNR and CDR2 FQNEAQ (reference sequence). This CDR3 spans 13 amino acids. CDR3 DNA: TGTGCCAGCAGCTTTGTGGGGCACACTGAAGCTTTCTTT. This gives the protein CASSFVGHTEAFF.